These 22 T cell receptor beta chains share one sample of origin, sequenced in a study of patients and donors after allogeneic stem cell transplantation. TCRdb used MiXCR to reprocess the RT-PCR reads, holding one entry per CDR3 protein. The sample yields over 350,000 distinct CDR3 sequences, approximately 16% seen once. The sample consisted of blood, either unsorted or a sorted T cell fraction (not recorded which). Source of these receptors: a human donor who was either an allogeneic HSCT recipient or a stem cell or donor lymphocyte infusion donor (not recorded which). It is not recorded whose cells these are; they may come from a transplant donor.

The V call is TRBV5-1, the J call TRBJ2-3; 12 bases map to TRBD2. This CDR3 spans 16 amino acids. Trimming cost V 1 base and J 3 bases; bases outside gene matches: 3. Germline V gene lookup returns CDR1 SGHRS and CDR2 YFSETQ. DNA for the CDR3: TGCGCCAGCAGCTTGAGACTAGCGGGAGTAACAGATACGCAGTATTTT. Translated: CASSLRLAGVTDTQYF.

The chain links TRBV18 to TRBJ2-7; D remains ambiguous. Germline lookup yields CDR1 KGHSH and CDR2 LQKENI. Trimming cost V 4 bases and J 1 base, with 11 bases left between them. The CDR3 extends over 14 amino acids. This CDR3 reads CASSLDDQSYEQYF. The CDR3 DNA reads TGTGCCAGCTCACTCGACGACCAATCCTACGAGCAGTACTTC.

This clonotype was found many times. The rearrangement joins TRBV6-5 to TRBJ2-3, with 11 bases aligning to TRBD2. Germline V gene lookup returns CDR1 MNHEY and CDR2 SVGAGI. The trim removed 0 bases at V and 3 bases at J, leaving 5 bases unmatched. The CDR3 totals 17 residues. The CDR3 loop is CASSYSRLAGRTDTQYF. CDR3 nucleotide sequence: TGTGCCAGCAGTTACTCGAGACTAGCGGGAAGGACAGATACGCAGTATTTT.

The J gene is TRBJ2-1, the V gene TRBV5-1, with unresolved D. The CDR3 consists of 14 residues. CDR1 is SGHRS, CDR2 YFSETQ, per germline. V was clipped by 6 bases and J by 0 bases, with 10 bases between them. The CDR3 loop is CASKRISSYNEQFF. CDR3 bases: TGCGCCAGCAAACGGATTAGCTCCTACAATGAGCAGTTCTTC.

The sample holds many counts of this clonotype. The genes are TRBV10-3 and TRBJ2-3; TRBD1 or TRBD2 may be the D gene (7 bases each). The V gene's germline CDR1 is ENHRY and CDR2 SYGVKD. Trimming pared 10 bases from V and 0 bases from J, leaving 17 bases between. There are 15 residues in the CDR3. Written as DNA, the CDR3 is TGTGCCACCGCCCGGGAGGACAGGAGCACAGATACGCAGTATTTT. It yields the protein CATAREDRSTDTQYF.

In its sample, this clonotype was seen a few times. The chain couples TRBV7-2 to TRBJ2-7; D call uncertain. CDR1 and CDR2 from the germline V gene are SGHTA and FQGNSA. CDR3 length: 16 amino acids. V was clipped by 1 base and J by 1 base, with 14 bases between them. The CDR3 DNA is TGTGCCAGCAGCTTAGATGTTGGCAAGGGATCCTACGAGCAGTACTTC. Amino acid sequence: CASSLDVGKGSYEQYF.

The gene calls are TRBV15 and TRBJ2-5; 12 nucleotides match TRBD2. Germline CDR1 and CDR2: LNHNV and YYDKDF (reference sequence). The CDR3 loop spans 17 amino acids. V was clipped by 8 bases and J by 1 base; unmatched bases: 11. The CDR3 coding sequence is TGTGCCACCGGACTAGCGGGACTAGCCAGTACCCAAGAGACCCAGTACTTC. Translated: CATGLAGLASTQETQYF. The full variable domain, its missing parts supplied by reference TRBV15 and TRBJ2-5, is DAMVIQNPRYQVTQFGKPVTLSCSQTLNHNVMYWYQQKSSQAPKLLFHYYDKDFNNEADTPDNFQSRRPNTSFCFLDIRSPGLGDTAMYLCATGLAGLASTQETQYFGPGTRLLVL.

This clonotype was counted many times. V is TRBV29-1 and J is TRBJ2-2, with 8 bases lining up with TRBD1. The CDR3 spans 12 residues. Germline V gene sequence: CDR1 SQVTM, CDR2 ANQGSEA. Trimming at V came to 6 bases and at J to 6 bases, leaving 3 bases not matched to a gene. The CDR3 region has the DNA TGCAGCGTGGAGGGACAGGCCGGGGAGCTGTTTTTT. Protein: CSVEGQAGELFF.

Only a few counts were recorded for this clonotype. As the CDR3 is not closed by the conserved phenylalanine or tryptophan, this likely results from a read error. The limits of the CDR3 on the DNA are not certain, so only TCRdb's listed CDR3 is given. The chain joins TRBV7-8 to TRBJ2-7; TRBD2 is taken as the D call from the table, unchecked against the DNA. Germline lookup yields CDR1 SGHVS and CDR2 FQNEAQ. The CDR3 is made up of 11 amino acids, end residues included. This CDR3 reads CASSARDFLSI.

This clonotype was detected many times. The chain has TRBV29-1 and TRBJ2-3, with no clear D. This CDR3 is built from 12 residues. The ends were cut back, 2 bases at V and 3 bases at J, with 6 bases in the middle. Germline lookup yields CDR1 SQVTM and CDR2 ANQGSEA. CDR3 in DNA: TGCAGCGTTGAACTTGGGACAGATACGCAGTATTTT. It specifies CSVELGTDTQYF.

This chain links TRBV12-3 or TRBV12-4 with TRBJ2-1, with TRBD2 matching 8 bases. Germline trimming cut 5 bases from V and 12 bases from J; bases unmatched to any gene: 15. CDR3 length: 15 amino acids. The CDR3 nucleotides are TGTGCCAGCAGTCTAGGACTAGCAGCCACCAAGGTGCAGTTCTTC. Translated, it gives CASSLGLAATKVQFF.

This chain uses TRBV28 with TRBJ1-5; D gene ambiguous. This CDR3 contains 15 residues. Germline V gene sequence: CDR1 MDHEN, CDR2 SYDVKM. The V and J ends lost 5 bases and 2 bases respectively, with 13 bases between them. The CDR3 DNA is TGTGCCAGCAGTGGCGGCTCAATCGGCAATCAGCCCCAGCATTTT. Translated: CASSGGSIGNQPQHF. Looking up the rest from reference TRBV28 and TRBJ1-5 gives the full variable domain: DVKVTQSSRYLVKRTGEKVFLECVQDMDHENMFWYRQDPGLGLRLIYFSYDVKMKEKGDIPEGYSVSREKKERFSLILESASTNQTSMYLCASSGGSIGNQPQHFGDGTRLSIL.

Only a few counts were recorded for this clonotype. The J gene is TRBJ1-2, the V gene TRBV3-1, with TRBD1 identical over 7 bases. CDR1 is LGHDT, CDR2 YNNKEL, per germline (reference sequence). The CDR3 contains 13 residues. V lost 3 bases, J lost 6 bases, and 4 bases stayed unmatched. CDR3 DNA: TGTGCCAGCAGCCAGGACAGGTATAATGGCTACACCTTC. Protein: CASSQDRYNGYTF.

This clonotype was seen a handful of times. Here the CDR3 reads CSAPEVLAGADTQYF. DNA for the CDR3: TGCAGTGCCCCAGAGGTCCTAGCGGGGGCTGATACGCAGTATTTT. The chain recombines TRBV20-1 with TRBJ2-3, with TRBD2 matching over 10 bases. The CDR3 spans 15 residues. Germline CDR1 and CDR2: DFQATT and SNEGSKA (reference sequence). The J segment lost 6 bases and the V segment lost 6 bases, leaving 12 bases of the junction unmatched.

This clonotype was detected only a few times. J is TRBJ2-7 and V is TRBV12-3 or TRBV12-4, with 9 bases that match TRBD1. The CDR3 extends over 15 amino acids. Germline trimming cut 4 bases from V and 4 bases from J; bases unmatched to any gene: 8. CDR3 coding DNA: TGTGCCAGCAGTTCCAGGGGACAGGGAATTTACGAGCAGTACTTC. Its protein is CASSSRGQGIYEQYF.

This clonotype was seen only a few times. CDR3 nucleotide sequence: TGTGCCAGCAGCTTGAGGACAGGGGGCATGGAGACCCAGTACTTC. Its protein product is CASSLRTGGMETQYF. The chain has TRBV7-9 and TRBJ2-5, with 11 bases lining up with TRBD1. J was trimmed by 5 bases and V by 3 bases; bases with no gene match: 5. Germline V gene sequence: CDR1 SEHNR, CDR2 FQNEAQ (reference sequence). CDR3 size: 15 residues.

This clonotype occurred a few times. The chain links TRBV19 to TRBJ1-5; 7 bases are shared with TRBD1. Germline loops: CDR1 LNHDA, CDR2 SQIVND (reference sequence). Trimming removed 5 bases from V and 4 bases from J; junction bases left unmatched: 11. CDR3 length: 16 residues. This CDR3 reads CASSPTGDSWNQPQHF. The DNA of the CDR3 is TGTGCCAGTAGTCCCACAGGGGACAGTTGGAATCAGCCCCAGCATTTT.

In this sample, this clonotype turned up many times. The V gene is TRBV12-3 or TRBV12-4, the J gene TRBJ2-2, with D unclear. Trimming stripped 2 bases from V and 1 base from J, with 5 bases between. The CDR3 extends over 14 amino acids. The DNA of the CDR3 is TGTGCCAGCAGTTTACTCGGGAACACCGGGGAGCTGTTTTTT. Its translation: CASSLLGNTGELFF.

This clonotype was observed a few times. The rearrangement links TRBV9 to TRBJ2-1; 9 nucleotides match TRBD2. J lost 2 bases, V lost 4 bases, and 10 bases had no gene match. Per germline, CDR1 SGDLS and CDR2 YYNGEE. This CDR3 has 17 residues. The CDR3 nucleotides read TGTGCCAGCAGCCCACACCTGGCGGGGGGGACCTACAATGAGCAGTTCTTC. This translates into CASSPHLAGGTYNEQFF. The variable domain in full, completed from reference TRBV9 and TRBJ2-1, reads DSGVTQTPKHLITATGQRVTLRCSPRSGDLSVYWYQQSLDQGLQFLIQYYNGEERAKGNILERFSAQQFPDLHSELNLSSLELGDSALYFCASSPHLAGGTYNEQFFGPGTRLTVL.

CDR3 sequence: CASSVSGVTKETQYF. CDR3 nucleotide sequence: TGTGCCAGCAGCGTTAGCGGGGTAACTAAAGAGACCCAGTACTTC. The rearrangement joins TRBV9 to TRBJ2-5; 8 bases agree with TRBD2. Unmatched junction bases numbered 6, after V lost 2 bases and J lost 3 bases. Looked up from germline, CDR1 is SGDLS and CDR2 is YYNGEE. This CDR3 contains 15 residues. The whole variable domain, filled in from reference TRBV9 and TRBJ2-5, reads DSGVTQTPKHLITATGQRVTLRCSPRSGDLSVYWYQQSLDQGLQFLIQYYNGEERAKGNILERFSAQQFPDLHSELNLSSLELGDSALYFCASSVSGVTKETQYFGPGTRLLVL.

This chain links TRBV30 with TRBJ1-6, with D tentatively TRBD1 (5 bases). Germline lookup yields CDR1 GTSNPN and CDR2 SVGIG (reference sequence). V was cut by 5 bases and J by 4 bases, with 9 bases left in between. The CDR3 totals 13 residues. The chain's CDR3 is CAWAGTYNSPLHF. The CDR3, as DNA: TGTGCCTGGGCCGGGACGTATAATTCACCCCTCCACTTT.

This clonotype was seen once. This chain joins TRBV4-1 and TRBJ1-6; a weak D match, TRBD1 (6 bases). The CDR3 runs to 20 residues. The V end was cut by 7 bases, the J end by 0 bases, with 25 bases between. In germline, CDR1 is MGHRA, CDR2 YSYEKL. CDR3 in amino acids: CASNLVTKTGKSSYNSPLHF. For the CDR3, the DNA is TGCGCCAGCAACCTGGTTACTAAGACAGGAAAGAGCTCCTATAATTCACCCCTCCACTTT.